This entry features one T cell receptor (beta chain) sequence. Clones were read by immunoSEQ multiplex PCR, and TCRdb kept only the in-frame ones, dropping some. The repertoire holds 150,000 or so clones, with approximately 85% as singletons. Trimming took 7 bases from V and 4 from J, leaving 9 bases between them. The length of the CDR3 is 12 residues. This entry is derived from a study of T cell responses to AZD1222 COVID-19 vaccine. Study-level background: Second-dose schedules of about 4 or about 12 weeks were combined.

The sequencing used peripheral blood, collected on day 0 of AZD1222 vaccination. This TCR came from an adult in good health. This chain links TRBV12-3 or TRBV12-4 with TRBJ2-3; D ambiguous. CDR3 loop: CASTHFSDTQYF. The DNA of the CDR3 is TGTGCCAGCACCCATTTTTCAGATACGCAGTATTTT.